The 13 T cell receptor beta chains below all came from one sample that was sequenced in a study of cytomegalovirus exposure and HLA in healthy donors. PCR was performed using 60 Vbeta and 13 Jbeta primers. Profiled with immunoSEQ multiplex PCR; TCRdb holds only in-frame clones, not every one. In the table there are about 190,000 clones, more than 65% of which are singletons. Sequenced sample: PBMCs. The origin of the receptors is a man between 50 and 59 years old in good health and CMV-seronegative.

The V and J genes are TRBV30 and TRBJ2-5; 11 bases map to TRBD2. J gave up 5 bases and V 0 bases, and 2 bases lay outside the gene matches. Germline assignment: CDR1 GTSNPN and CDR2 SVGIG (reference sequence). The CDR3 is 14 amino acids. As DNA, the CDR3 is TGTGCCTGGAGTGTTAGCGGGGGGGCCGAGACCCAGTACTTC. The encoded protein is CAWSVSGGAETQYF.

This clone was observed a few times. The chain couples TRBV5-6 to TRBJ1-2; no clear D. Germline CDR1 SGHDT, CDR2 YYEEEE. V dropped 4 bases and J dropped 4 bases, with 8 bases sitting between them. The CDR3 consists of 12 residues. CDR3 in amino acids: CASSESFYGYTF. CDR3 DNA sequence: TGTGCCAGCAGCGAGTCATTCTATGGCTACACCTTC.

DNA of the CDR3: TGTGCCTGGAGTGTACTGGGGACAGGGGCCCGAGGGCAGCCCCAGCATTTT. Its protein product is CAWSVLGTGARGQPQHF. This chain links TRBV30 with TRBJ1-5, with TRBD1 matching 10 bases. The CDR3 consists of 17 residues. Germline V gene data show CDR1 as GTSNPN and CDR2 as SVGIG (reference sequence). V trimming: 0 bases; J trimming: 7 bases; junction bases outside the gene matches: 12.

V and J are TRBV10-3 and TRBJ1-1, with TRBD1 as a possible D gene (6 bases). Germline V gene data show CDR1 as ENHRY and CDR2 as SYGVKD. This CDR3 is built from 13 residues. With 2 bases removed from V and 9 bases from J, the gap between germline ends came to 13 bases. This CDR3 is CAISEGQGTKAFF. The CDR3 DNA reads TGTGCCATCAGTGAGGGGCAGGGGACAAAAGCTTTCTTT.

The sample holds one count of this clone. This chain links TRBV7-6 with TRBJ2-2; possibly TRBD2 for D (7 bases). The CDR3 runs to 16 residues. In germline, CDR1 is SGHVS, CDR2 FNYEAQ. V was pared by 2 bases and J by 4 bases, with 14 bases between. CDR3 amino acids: CASSLRGGVGTGELFF. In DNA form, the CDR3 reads TGTGCCAGCAGCTTAAGAGGGGGGGTCGGCACCGGGGAGCTGTTTTTT.

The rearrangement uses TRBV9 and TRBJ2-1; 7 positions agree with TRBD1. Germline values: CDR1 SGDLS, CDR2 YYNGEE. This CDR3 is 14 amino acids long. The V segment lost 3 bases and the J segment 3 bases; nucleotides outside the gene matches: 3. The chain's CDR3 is CASSEGTVYNEQFF. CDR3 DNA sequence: TGTGCCAGCAGCGAGGGGACAGTCTACAATGAGCAGTTCTTC.

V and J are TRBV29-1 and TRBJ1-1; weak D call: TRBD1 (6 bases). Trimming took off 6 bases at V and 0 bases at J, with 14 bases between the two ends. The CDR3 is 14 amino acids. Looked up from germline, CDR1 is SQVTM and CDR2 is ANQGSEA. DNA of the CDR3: TGCAGCGTGGAAAGACAGGTAATGAACACTGAAGCTTTCTTT. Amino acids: CSVERQVMNTEAFF.

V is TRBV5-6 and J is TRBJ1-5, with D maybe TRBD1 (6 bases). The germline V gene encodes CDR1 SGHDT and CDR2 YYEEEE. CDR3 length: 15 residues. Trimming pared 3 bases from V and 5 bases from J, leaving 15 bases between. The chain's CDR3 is CASSSMDSADQPQHF. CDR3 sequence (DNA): TGTGCCAGCAGCTCAATGGACAGCGCCGATCAGCCCCAGCATTTT.

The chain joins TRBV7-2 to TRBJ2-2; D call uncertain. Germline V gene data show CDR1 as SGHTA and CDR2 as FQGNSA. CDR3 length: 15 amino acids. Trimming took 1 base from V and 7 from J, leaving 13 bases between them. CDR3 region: CASSLGQQALGELFF. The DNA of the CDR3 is TGTGCCAGCAGCTTAGGCCAACAAGCGCTCGGGGAGCTGTTTTTT.

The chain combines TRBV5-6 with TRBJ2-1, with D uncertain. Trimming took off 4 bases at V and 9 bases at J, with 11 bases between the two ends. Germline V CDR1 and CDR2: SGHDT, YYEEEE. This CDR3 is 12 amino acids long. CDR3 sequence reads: CASSQTHGEQFF. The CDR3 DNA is TGTGCCAGCAGCCAAACCCACGGTGAGCAGTTCTTC.

This CDR3 reads CASSQSGGGHVDTQYF. For the CDR3, the DNA is TGCGCCAGCAGCCAATCGGGCGGGGGTCACGTGGATACGCAGTATTTT. The rearrangement joins TRBV4-3 to TRBJ2-3; 7 bases fit TRBD2. The CDR3 loop spans 16 amino acids. Germline CDR1 LGHNA, CDR2 YSLEER. The junction had 11 bases not matched to a gene; V was cut back by 2 bases and J by 6 bases.

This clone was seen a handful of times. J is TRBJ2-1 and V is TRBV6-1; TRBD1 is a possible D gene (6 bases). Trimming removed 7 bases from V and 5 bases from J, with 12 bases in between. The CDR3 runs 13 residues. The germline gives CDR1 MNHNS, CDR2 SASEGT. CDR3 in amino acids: CASNPHRDNEQFF. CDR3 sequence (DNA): TGTGCCAGCAACCCCCACAGGGACAATGAGCAGTTCTTC.

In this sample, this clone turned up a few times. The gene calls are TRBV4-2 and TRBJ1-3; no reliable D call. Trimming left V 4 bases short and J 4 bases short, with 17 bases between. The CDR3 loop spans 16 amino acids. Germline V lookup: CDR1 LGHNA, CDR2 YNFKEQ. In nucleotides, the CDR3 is TGTGCCAGCAGCCTTTTTCGGGATTCCGGGGGAAACACCATATATTTT. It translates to CASSLFRDSGGNTIYF.